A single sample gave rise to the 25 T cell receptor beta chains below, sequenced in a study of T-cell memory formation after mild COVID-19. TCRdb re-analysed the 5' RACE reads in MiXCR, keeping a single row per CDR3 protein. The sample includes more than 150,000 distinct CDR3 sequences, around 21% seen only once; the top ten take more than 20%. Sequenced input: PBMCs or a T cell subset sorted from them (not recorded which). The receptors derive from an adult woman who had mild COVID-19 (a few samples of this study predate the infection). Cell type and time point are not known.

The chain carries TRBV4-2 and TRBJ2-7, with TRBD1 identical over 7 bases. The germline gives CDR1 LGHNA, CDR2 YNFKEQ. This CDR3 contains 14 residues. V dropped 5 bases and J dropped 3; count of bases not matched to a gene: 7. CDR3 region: CASSYGTAVYEQYF. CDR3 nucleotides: TGTGCCAGCAGCTACGGGACAGCGGTCTACGAGCAGTACTTC.

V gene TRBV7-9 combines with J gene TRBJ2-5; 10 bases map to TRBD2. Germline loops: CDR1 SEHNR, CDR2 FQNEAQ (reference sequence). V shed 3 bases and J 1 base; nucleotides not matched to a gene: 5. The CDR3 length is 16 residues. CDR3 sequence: CASSLGLAPAQETQYF. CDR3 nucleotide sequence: TGTGCCAGCAGCTTGGGACTAGCGCCTGCCCAAGAGACCCAGTACTTC.

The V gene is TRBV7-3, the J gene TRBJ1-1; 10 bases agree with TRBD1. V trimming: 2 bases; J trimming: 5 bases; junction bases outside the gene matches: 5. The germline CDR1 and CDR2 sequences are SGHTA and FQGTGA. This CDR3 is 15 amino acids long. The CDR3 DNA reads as TGTGCCAGCAGCTTAGGGACAGGGGTGGAGACTGAAGCTTTCTTT. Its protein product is CASSLGTGVETEAFF.

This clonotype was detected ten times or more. The CDR3 reads CASSLSALGGSSYEQYF. For the CDR3, the DNA is TGTGCCAGCAGCTTGTCCGCACTGGGAGGGAGCTCCTACGAGCAGTACTTC. J is TRBJ2-7 and V is TRBV5-5, with 7 bases aligning to TRBD2. Germline CDR1 SGHKS, CDR2 YYEKEE (reference sequence). CDR3 length equals 17 residues. J gave up 0 bases and V 1 base, and 10 bases lay outside the gene matches.

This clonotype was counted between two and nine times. The CDR3 DNA reads TGTGCCAGTATAATCGGGACAGCTAGCACAGATACGCAGTATTTT. It translates to CASIIGTASTDTQYF. V usage is TRBV2 and J usage is TRBJ2-3, with 7 bases matching TRBD1. J was trimmed by 0 bases and V by 9 bases; bases with no gene match: 9. Germline lookup yields CDR1 SNHLY and CDR2 FYNNEI. The CDR3 sequence is 15 residues long.

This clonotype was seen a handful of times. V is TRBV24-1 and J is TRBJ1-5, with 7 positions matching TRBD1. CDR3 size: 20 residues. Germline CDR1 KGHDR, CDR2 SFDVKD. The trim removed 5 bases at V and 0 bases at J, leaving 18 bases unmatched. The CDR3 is CATSAGYRDRSSYSNQPQHF. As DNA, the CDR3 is TGTGCCACCAGTGCAGGTTACCGGGACAGAAGCAGTTATAGCAATCAGCCCCAGCATTTT.

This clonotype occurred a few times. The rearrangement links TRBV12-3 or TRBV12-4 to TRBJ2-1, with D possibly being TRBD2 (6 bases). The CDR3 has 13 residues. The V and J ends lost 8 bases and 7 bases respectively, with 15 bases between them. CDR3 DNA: TGTGCCAGCGCAGGCGGAGGGCCTAATGAGCAGTTCTTC. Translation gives CASAGGGPNEQFF.

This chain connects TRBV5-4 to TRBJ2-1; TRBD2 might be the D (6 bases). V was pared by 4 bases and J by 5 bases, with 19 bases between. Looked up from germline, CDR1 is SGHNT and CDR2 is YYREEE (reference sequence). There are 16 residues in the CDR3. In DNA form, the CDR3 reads TGTGCCAGCAGCCCCGGACTACCTGGGAGGCACAATGAGCAGTTCTTC. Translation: CASSPGLPGRHNEQFF. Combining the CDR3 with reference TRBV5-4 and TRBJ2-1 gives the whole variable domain ETGVTQSPTHLIKTRGQQVTLRCSSQSGHNTVSWYQQALGQGPQFIFQYYREEENGRGNFPPRFSGLQFPNYSSELNVNALELDDSALYLCASSPGLPGRHNEQFFGPGTRLTVL.

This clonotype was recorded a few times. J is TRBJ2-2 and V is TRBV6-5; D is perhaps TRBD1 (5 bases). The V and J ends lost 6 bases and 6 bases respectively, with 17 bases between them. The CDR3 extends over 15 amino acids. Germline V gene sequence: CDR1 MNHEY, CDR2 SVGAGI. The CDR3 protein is CASSVGQGPSGELFF. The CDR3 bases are TGTGCCAGCAGCGTCGGCCAGGGCCCCTCCGGGGAGCTGTTTTTT.

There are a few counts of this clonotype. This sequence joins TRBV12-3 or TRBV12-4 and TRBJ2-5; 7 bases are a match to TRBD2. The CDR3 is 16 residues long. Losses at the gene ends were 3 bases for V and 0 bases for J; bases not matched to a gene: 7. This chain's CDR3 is CASSFASSGNQETQYF. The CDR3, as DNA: TGTGCCAGCAGTTTTGCGTCTAGCGGAAACCAAGAGACCCAGTACTTC.

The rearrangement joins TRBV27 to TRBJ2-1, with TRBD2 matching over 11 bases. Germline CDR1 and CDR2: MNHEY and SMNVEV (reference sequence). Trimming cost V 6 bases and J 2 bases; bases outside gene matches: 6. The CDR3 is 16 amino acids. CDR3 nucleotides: TGTGCCAGCAGGGATAATAGCGGGAGGGCCTACAATGAGCAGTTCTTC. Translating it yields CASRDNSGRAYNEQFF.

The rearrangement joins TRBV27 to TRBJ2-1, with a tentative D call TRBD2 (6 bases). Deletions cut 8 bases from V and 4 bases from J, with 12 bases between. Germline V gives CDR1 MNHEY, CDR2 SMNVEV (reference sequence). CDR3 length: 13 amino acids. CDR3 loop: CASGGVPYNEQFF. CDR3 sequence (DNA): TGTGCCAGCGGCGGGGTCCCATACAATGAGCAGTTCTTC.

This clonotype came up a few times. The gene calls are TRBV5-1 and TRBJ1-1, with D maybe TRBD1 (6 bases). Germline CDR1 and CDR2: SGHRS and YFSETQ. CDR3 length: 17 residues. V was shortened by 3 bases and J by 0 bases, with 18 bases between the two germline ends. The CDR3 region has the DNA TGCGCCAGCAGCTCGAACGGGATTAGGGGGATGAACACTGAAGCTTTCTTT. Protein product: CASSSNGIRGMNTEAFF.

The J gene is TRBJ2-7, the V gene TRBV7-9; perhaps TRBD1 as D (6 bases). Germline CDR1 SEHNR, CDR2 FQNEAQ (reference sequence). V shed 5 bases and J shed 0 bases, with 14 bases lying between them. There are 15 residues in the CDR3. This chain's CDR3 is CASSAPGTPSYEQYF. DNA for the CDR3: TGTGCCAGCAGCGCCCCCGGGACACCCTCCTACGAGCAGTACTTC.

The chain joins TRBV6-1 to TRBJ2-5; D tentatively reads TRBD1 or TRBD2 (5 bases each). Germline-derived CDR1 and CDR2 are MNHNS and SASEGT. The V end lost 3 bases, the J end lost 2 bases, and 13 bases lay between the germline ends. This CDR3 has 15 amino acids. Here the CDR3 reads CASSEGDLGQETQYF. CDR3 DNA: TGTGCCAGCAGTGAGGGGGATTTGGGTCAAGAGACCCAGTACTTC.

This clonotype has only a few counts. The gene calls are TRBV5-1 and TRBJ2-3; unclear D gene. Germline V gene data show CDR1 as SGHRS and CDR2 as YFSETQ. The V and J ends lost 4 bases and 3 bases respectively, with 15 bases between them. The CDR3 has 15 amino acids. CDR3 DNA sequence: TGCGCCAGCAGCCCCTCGGCGTTTGGGACAGATACGCAGTATTTT. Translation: CASSPSAFGTDTQYF.

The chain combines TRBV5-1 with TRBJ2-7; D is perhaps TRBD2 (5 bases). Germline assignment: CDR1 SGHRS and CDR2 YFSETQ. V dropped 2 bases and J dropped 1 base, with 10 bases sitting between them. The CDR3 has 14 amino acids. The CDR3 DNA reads TGCGCCAGCAGCTTAACCGGGGAATCCTACGAGCAGTACTTC. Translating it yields CASSLTGESYEQYF.

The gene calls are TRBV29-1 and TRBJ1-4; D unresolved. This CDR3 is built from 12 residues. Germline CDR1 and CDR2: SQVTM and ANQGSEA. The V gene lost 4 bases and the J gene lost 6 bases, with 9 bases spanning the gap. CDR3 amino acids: CSVVGLHEKLFF. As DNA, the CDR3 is TGCAGCGTTGTGGGTCTACATGAAAAACTGTTTTTT.

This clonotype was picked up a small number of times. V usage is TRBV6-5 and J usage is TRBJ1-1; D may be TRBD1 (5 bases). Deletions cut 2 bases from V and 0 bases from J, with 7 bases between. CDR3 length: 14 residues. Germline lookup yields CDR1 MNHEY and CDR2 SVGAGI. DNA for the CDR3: TGTGCCAGCAGTTACGCCAGGGTGAACACTGAAGCTTTCTTT. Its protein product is CASSYARVNTEAFF.

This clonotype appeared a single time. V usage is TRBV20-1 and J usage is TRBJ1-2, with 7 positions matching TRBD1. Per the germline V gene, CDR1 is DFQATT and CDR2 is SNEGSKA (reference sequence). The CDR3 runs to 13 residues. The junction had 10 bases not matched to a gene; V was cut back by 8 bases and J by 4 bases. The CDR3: CSTQLAGGYGYTF. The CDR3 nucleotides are TGCAGTACCCAGCTCGCAGGGGGCTATGGCTACACCTTC.

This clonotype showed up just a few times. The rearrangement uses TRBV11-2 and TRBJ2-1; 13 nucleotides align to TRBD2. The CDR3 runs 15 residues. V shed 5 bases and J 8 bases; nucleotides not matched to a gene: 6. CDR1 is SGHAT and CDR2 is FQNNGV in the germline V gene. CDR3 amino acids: CASSAGTSGIYEQFF. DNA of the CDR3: TGTGCCAGCAGCGCCGGGACTAGCGGGATCTATGAGCAGTTCTTC.

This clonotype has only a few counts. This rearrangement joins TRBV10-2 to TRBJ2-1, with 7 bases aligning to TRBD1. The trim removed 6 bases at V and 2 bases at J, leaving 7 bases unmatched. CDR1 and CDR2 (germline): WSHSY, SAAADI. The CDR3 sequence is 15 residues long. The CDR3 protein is CASRGQPLPYNEQFF. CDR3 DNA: TGCGCCAGCAGGGGACAGCCTTTACCCTACAATGAGCAGTTCTTC.

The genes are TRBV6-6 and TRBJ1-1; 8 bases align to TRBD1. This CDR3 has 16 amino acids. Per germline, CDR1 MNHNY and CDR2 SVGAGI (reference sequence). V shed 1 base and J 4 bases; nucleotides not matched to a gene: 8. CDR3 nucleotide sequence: TGTGCCAGCAGTTACTTACAGGGGGTTGAGGGCACTGAAGCTTTCTTT. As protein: CASSYLQGVEGTEAFF.

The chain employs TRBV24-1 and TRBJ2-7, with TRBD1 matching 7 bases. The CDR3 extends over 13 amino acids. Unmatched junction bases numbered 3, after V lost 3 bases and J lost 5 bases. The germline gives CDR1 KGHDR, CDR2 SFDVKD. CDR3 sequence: CATSDPDRDEQYF. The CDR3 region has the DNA TGTGCCACCAGTGATCCCGACAGGGACGAGCAGTACTTC.

CDR3 sequence: CSAPPQGGVYNEQFF. CDR3 bases: TGCAGTGCCCCTCCCCAGGGGGGGGTATACAATGAGCAGTTCTTC. This chain joins TRBV20-1 and TRBJ2-1; the D gene could be TRBD1 or TRBD2 (7 bases each). This CDR3 is 15 amino acids long. Germline CDR1 reads DFQATT; CDR2 reads SNEGSKA (reference sequence). With 6 bases removed from V and 4 bases from J, the gap between germline ends came to 19 bases.